Listed here are 20 T cell receptor beta chains from one sample, sequenced in a study of blood T cell repertoires in COVID-19. Method: immunoSEQ multiplex PCR; TCRdb's copy keeps in-frame clones and lacks some. The table lists some 71,000 clones, more than 65% of them singletons. Sequencing was carried out using peripheral blood. Receptors originate from a woman in her 70s with acute or convalescent COVID-19.

This CDR3 reads CSARVAAYSSYEQYF. In nucleotides, the CDR3 is TGCAGCGCCCGGGTAGCGGCCTATAGCTCCTACGAGCAGTACTTC. The gene calls are TRBV29-1 and TRBJ2-7, with D perhaps matching TRBD2 (6 bases). The germline CDR1 and CDR2 sequences are SQVTM and ANQGSEA. V was pared by 7 bases and J by 0 bases, with 19 bases between. The CDR3 totals 15 residues.

The rearrangement links TRBV7-8 to TRBJ2-7; the D gene is possibly TRBD1 (5 bases). CDR3 size: 14 residues. V lost 1 base, J lost 2 bases, and 9 bases lay in between. The V gene's germline CDR1 is SGHVS and CDR2 FQNEAQ. The CDR3 here is CASSLVRVAYEQYF. The DNA of the CDR3 is TGTGCCAGCAGCTTAGTCAGGGTAGCCTACGAGCAGTACTTC.

This chain uses TRBV6-6 with TRBJ2-1; the match to TRBD2 covers 14 bases. The CDR3 consists of 16 residues. CDR1 and CDR2 from the germline V gene are MNHNY and SVGAGI (reference sequence). J lost 8 bases, V lost 6 bases, and 9 bases had no gene match. This CDR3 is CASSNLGLAGGHEQFF. The CDR3 nucleotides are TGTGCCAGCAGCAACCTTGGACTAGCGGGAGGCCATGAGCAGTTCTTC.

The rearrangement joins TRBV29-1 to TRBJ2-2; 14 bases map to TRBD2. This CDR3 region has 17 residues. The J segment lost 2 bases and the V segment lost 4 bases, leaving 6 bases of the junction unmatched. CDR1 SQVTM and CDR2 ANQGSEA come from the germline V gene. In DNA, the CDR3 is TGCAGCGTTGCCGGACTAGCGGGGGGAGGAAACACCGGGGAGCTGTTTTTT. This codes for CSVAGLAGGGNTGELFF.

V usage is TRBV5-8 and J usage is TRBJ1-2; D remains unclear. Germline V gene sequence: CDR1 SGHTS, CDR2 YDEGEE. CDR3 length: 12 residues. V lost 2 bases and J lost 4, with 6 bases in between. Here the CDR3 reads CASSLTAYGYTF. In DNA form, the CDR3 reads TGTGCCAGCAGCTTAACAGCCTATGGCTACACCTTC.

Points on this clone: Within the sample, other DNA sequences also encode this same CDR3. The rearrangement joins TRBV7-9 to TRBJ1-1; no clear D gene. From germline, CDR1 is SEHNR and CDR2 FQNEAQ (reference sequence). V was trimmed by 8 bases and J by 5 bases, leaving 9 bases between them. CDR3 length equals 11 residues. DNA of the CDR3: TGTGCCAGCTCCCGAGAGACTGAAGCTTTCTTT. The encoded protein is CASSRETEAFF.

This chain uses TRBV5-1 with TRBJ2-7; no firm D call. The V end lost 0 bases, the J end lost 6 bases, and 7 bases lay between the germline ends. Germline lookup yields CDR1 SGHRS and CDR2 YFSETQ. CDR3 length equals 12 residues. The CDR3 sequence is CASSLGHGEQYF. CDR3 nucleotide sequence: TGCGCCAGCAGCTTGGGCCACGGCGAGCAGTACTTC.

The chain employs TRBV2 and TRBJ1-1; D call uncertain. Trimming pared 6 bases from V and 4 bases from J, leaving 18 bases between. This CDR3 has 15 residues. Germline lookup yields CDR1 SNHLY and CDR2 FYNNEI. The CDR3 DNA is TGTGCCAGCAGCGGGGAAAGCAGGATGGGCACTGAAGCTTTCTTT. This translates into CASSGESRMGTEAFF.

This rearrangement joins TRBV7-9 to TRBJ2-3; TRBD1 agrees at 8 bases. Germline trimming cut 10 bases from V and 2 bases from J; bases unmatched to any gene: 5. The length of the CDR3 is 13 residues. Germline lookup yields CDR1 SEHNR and CDR2 FQNEAQ (reference sequence). CDR3 DNA sequence: TGTGCCATGGGGGACAGGTTCACAGATACGCAGTATTTT. Its protein product is CAMGDRFTDTQYF.

V usage is TRBV3-1 (or the pseudogene TRBV3-2) and J usage is TRBJ2-3, with 10 bases lining up with TRBD2. The germline CDR1 and CDR2 sequences are LGHDT and YNNKEL (reference sequence). There are 16 residues in the CDR3. Losses at the gene ends were 1 base for V and 3 bases for J; bases not matched to a gene: 4. The CDR3 loop is CASSQGSGGGTDTQYF. The CDR3, as DNA: TGTGCCAGCAGCCAAGGAAGCGGGGGGGGGACAGATACGCAGTATTTT.

The chain employs TRBV10-3 and TRBJ2-2; TRBD1 agrees at 10 bases. V dropped 3 bases and J dropped 6; count of bases not matched to a gene: 4. Germline values: CDR1 ENHRY, CDR2 SYGVKD. The CDR3 spans 15 residues. The CDR3 bases are TGTGCCATCAGTGAAAGGACAGGGGGATCCGGGGAGCTGTTTTTT. Its protein is CAISERTGGSGELFF.

The chain recombines TRBV30 with TRBJ2-5; TRBD1 might be the D (5 bases). This CDR3 spans 13 amino acids. The V end lost 5 bases, the J end lost 3 bases, and 13 bases lay between the germline ends. Germline V CDR1 and CDR2: GTSNPN, SVGIG (reference sequence). CDR3 in amino acids: CAWGRASKETQYF. The CDR3 DNA is TGTGCCTGGGGCAGGGCGAGCAAAGAGACCCAGTACTTC.

This clone was picked up one time. V and J are TRBV2 and TRBJ2-4, with D possibly TRBD2 on 6 matching bases. In germline, CDR1 is SNHLY, CDR2 FYNNEI. The CDR3 covers 13 residues. V shed 8 bases and J shed 0 bases, with 8 bases lying between them. CDR3 in amino acids: CASWGVAKNIQYF. The CDR3 DNA follows: TGTGCCAGCTGGGGGGTAGCCAAAAACATTCAGTACTTC.

The chain joins TRBV30 to TRBJ2-1, with D unclear. This CDR3 has 13 residues. V dropped 3 bases and J dropped 0 bases, with 6 bases sitting between them. Looked up from germline, CDR1 is GTSNPN and CDR2 is SVGIG (reference sequence). CDR3 residues: CAWSPPSYNEQFF. CDR3 DNA: TGTGCCTGGAGCCCTCCCTCCTACAATGAGCAGTTCTTC.

This chain links TRBV12-3 or TRBV12-4 with TRBJ1-1; TRBD1 agrees at 7 bases. Trimming cost V 3 bases and J 5 bases; bases outside gene matches: 3. CDR3 length: 13 residues. CDR3 protein: CASSFQGGTEAFF. CDR3 nucleotide sequence: TGTGCCAGCAGTTTCCAGGGGGGAACTGAAGCTTTCTTT.

Here the CDR3 reads CASSQGNRPYNEQFF. Here the CDR3 DNA reads TGCGCCAGCAGCCAAGGTAACAGGCCCTACAATGAGCAGTTCTTC. V is TRBV4-1 and J is TRBJ2-1; D is perhaps TRBD1 (5 bases). Trimming cost V 1 base and J 2 bases, with 9 bases left between them. The CDR3 sequence is 15 residues long. Per the germline V gene, CDR1 is MGHRA and CDR2 is YSYEKL.

The CDR3 DNA reads TGTGCCAGCAGTGGGGACAGGGGGGGAGCTGAAGCTTTCTTT. The encoded protein is CASSGDRGGAEAFF. This chain connects TRBV2 to TRBJ1-1; 11 nucleotides align to TRBD1. This CDR3 region has 14 residues. Unmatched junction bases numbered 4, after V lost 4 bases and J lost 6 bases. The germline gives CDR1 SNHLY, CDR2 FYNNEI.

The table lists this clone with a count of one. This sample includes further DNA sequences coding for the same CDR3. V gene TRBV11-2 combines with J gene TRBJ2-2; no reliable D call. With 4 bases removed from V and 4 bases from J, the gap between germline ends came to 13 bases. The CDR3 is 15 residues long. CDR1 is SGHAT, CDR2 FQNNGV, per germline. CDR3 protein: CASSYAPTGTGELFF. The CDR3 nucleotides read TGTGCCAGCAGCTATGCCCCGACGGGCACCGGGGAGCTGTTTTTT. The full variable domain, completed using reference TRBV11-2 and TRBJ2-2, is EAGVAQSPRYKIIEKRQSVAFWCNPISGHATLYWYQQILGQGPKLLIQFQNNGVVDDSQLPKDRFSAERLKGVDSTLKIQPAKLEDSAVYLCASSYAPTGTGELFFGEGSRLTVL.

The chain combines TRBV4-1 with TRBJ1-1; tentative D call: TRBD1 (6 bases). CDR1 is MGHRA and CDR2 is YSYEKL in the germline V gene. This CDR3 contains 16 residues. With 1 base removed from V and 4 bases from J, the gap between germline ends came to 16 bases. As DNA, the CDR3 is TGCGCCAGCAGCCAAGGTGGGACACGGTGGGGCACTGAAGCTTTCTTT. Its protein product is CASSQGGTRWGTEAFF.

CDR3 sequence: CASSEARWGAGKYNEQFF. CDR3 bases: TGTGCCAGCAGTGAAGCCCGCTGGGGCGCCGGTAAATACAATGAGCAGTTCTTC. The chain carries TRBV6-1 and TRBJ2-1, with D possibly TRBD1 on 5 matching bases. CDR3 length equals 18 residues. From germline, CDR1 is MNHNS and CDR2 SASEGT. The V end was cut by 0 bases, the J end by 4 bases, with 19 bases between.